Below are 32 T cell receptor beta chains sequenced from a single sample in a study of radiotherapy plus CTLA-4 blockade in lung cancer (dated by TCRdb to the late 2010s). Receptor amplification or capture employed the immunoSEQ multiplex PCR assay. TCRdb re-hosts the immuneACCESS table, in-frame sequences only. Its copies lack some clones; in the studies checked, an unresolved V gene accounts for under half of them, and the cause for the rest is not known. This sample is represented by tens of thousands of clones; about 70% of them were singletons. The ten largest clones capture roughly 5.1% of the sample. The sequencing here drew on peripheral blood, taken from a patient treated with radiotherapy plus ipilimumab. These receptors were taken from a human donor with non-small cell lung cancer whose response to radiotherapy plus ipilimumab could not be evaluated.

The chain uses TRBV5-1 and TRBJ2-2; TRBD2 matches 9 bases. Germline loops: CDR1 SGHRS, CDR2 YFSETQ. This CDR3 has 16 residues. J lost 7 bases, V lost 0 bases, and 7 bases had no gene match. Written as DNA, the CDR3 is TGCGCCAGCAGCTTGGTCGTAGCGGGAGTCGGCGGGGAGCTGTTTTTT. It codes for CASSLVVAGVGGELFF.

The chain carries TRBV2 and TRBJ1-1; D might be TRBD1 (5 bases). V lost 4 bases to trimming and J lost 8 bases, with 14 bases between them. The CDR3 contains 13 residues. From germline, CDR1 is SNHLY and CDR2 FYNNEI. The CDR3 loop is CASSGAGTKEAFF. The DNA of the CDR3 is TGTGCCAGCAGTGGGGCGGGGACGAAGGAAGCTTTCTTT. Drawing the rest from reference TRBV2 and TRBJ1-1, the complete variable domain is EPEVTQTPSHQVTQMGQEVILRCVPISNHLYFYWYRQILGQKVEFLVSFYNNEISEKSEIFDDQFSVERPDGSNFTLKIRSTKLEDSAMYFCASSGAGTKEAFFGQGTRLTVV.

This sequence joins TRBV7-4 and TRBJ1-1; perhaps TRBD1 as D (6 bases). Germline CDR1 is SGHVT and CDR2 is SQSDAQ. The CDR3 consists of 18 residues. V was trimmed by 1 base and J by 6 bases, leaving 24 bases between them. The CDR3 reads CASSLVVTWGAGEAEAFF. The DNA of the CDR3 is TGTGCCAGCAGCTTAGTTGTGACCTGGGGGGCGGGGGAAGCTGAAGCTTTCTTT.

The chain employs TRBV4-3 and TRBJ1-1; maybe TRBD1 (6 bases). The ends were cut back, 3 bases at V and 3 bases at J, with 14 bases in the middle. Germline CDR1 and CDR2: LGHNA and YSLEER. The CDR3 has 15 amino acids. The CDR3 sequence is CASSHTGTSDTEAFF. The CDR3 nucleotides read TGCGCCAGCAGCCACACCGGGACATCAGACACTGAAGCTTTCTTT.

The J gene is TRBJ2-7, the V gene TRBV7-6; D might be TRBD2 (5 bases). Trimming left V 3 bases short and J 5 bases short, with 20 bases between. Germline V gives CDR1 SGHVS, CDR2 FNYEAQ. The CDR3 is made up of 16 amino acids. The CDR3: CASSFLDRTVINEQYF. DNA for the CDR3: TGTGCCAGCAGCTTCCTAGACCGGACTGTTATAAACGAGCAGTACTTC.

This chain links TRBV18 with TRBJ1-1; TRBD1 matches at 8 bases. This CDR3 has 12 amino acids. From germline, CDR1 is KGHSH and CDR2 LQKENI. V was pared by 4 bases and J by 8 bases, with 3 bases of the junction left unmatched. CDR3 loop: CASSRDRREAFF. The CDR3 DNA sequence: TGTGCCAGCTCACGGGACAGGAGGGAAGCTTTCTTT.

CDR3: CASSQVSGGNEKLFF. The CDR3 DNA follows: TGTGCCAGCAGCCAAGTATCCGGGGGAAATGAAAAACTGTTTTTT. J is TRBJ1-4 and V is TRBV14; TRBD1 is a possible D gene (5 bases). Germline V gene lookup returns CDR1 SGHDN and CDR2 FVKESK. This CDR3 comprises 15 residues. Trimming pared 1 base from V and 5 bases from J, leaving 11 bases between.

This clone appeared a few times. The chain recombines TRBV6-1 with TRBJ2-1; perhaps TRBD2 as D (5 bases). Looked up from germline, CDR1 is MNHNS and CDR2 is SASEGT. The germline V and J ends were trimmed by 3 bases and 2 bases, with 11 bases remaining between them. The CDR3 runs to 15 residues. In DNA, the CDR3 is TGTGCCAGCAGTGATGGGAGCGGAACCTACAATGAGCAGTTCTTC. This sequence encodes CASSDGSGTYNEQFF.

CDR3 DNA: TGCGCCAGCAGCCGTATAGCGGGAGGGCCGCTTGAGCAGTTCTTC. It specifies CASSRIAGGPLEQFF. The chain is built from TRBV5-1 and TRBJ2-1; 11 bases align to TRBD2. V was clipped by 4 bases and J by 9 bases; unmatched bases: 9. The CDR3 length is 15 residues. CDR1 and CDR2 from the germline V gene are SGHRS and YFSETQ.

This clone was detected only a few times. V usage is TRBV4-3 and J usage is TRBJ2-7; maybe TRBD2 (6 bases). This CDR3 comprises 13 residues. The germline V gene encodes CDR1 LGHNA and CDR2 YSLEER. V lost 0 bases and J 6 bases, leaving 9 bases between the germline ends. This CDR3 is CASSQDRGTEQYF. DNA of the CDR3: TGCGCCAGCAGCCAAGATCGGGGGACCGAGCAGTACTTC.

In DNA form, the CDR3 reads TGTGCCAGCTCACCCCCCGGACTAGCGGGAATCAATGAGCAGTTCTTC. Its protein is CASSPPGLAGINEQFF. V usage is TRBV18 and J usage is TRBJ2-1, with TRBD2 matching over 12 bases. The CDR3 contains 16 residues. CDR1 KGHSH and CDR2 LQKENI come from the germline V gene. V shed 3 bases, J shed 6 bases, and the junction held 6 bases outside the gene matches. Looking up the rest from reference TRBV18 and TRBJ2-1 gives the full variable domain: NAGVMQNPRHLVRRRGQEARLRCSPMKGHSHVYWYRQLPEEGLKFMVYLQKENIIDESGMPKERFSAEFPKEGPSILRIQQVVRGDSAAYFCASSPPGLAGINEQFFGPGTRLTVL.

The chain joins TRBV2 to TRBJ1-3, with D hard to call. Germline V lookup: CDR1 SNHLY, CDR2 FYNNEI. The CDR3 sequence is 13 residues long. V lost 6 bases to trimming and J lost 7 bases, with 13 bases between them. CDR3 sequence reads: CASRLGLQNTIYF. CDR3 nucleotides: TGTGCCAGCAGGTTAGGACTACAGAACACCATATATTTT.

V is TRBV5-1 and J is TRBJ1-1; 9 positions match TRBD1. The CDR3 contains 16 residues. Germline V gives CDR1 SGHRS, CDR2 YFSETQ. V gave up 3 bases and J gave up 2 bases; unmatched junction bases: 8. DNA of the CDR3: TGCGCCAGCAGCTCGGGGACAGGGATGACTAACACTGAAGCTTTCTTT. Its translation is CASSSGTGMTNTEAFF.

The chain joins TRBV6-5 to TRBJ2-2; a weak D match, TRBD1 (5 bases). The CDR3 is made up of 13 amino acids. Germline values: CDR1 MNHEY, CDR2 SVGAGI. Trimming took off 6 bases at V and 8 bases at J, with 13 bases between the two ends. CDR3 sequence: CASSTIGAGELFF. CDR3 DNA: TGTGCCAGCAGCACCATTGGGGCAGGGGAGCTGTTTTTT.

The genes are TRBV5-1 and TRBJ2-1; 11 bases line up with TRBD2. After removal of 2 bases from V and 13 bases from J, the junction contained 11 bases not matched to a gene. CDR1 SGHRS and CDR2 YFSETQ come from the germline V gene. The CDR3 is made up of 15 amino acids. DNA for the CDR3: TGCGCCAGCAGCTTAGTAGCGGGAGGGACAATTACACAGTTCTTC. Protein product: CASSLVAGGTITQFF.

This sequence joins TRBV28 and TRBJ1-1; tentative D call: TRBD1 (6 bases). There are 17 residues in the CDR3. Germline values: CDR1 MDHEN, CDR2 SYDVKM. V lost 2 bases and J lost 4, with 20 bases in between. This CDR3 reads CASSLKSYGRGSTEAFF. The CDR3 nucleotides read TGTGCCAGCAGTTTAAAAAGCTATGGCAGGGGATCCACTGAAGCTTTCTTT.

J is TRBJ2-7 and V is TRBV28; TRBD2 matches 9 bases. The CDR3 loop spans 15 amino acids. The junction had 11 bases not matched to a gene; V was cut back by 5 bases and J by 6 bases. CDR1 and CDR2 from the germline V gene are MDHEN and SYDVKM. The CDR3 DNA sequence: TGTGCCAGCAGTCCGGGGGGTAGCGGGAGTCCCGAGCAGTACTTC. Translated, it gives CASSPGGSGSPEQYF.

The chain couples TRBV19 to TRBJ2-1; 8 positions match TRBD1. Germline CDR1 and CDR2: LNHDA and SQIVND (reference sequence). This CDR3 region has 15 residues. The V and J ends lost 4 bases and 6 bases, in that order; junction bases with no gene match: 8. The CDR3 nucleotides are TGTGCCAGTAGTACCCCAAGGACAGGGTCCAATGAGCAGTTCTTC. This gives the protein CASSTPRTGSNEQFF.

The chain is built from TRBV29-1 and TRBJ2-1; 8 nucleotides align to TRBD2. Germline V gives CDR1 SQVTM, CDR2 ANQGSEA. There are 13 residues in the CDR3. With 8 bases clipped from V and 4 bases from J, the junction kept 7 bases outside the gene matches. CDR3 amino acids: CSHGGGTYNEQFF. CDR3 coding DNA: TGCAGCCACGGGGGGGGGACGTACAATGAGCAGTTCTTC.

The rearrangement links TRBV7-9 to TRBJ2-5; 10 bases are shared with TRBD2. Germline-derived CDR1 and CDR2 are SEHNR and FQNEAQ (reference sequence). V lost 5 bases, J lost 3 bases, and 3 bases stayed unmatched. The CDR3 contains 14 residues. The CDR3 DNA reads TGTGCCAGCAGCCCCGGACTAGCGGAAGAGACCCAGTACTTC. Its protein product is CASSPGLAEETQYF.

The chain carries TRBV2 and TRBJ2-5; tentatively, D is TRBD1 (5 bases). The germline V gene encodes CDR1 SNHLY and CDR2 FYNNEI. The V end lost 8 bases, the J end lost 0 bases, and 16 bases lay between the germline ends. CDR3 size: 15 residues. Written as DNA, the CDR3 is TGTGCCAGCTCCACAACAGGACGGTACCAAGAGACCCAGTACTTC. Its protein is CASSTTGRYQETQYF.

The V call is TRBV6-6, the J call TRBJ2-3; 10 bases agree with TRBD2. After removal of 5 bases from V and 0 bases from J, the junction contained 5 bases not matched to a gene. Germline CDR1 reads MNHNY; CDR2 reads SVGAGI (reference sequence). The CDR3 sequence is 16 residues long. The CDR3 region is CASSTRLAGSTDTQYF. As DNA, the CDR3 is TGTGCCAGCAGTACCAGACTAGCGGGTAGCACAGATACGCAGTATTTT.

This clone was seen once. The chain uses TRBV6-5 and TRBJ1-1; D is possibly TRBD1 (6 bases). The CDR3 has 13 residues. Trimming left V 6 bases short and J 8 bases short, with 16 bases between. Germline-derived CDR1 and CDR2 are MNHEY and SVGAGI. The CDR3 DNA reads TGTGCCAGCAGCCCGAGAAACGACAGGGAAGCTTTCTTT. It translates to CASSPRNDREAFF.

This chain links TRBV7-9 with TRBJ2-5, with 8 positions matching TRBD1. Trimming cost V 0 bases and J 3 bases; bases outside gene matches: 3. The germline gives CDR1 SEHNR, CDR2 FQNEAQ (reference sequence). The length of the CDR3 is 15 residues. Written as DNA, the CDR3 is TGTGCCAGCAGCTTAGCCGGGACAGGTAAAGAGACCCAGTACTTC. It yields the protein CASSLAGTGKETQYF.

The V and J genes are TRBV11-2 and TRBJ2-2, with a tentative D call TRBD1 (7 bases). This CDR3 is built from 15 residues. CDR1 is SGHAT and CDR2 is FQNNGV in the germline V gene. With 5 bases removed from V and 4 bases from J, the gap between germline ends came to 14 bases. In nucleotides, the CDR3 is TGTGCCAGCAGCCCGCGGGACAGAACCACCGGGGAGCTGTTTTTT. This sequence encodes CASSPRDRTTGELFF.

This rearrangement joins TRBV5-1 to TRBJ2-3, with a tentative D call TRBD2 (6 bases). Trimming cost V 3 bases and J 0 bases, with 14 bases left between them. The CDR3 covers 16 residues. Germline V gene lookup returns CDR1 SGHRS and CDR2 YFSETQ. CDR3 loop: CASSYQTGLSTDTQYF. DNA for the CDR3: TGCGCCAGCAGCTACCAGACGGGACTTAGCACAGATACGCAGTATTTT.

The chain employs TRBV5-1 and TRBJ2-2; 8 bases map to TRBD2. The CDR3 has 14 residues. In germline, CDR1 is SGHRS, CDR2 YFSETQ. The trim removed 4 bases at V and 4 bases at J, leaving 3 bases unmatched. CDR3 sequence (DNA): TGCGCCAGCAGCCGGACTAGCTCCACCGGGGAGCTGTTTTTT. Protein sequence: CASSRTSSTGELFF.

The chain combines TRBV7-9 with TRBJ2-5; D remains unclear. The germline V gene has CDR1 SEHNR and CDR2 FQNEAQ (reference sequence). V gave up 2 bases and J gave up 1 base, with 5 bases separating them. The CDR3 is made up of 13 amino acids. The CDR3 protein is CASSLNIQETQYF. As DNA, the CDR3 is TGTGCCAGCAGCTTAAACATCCAAGAGACCCAGTACTTC.

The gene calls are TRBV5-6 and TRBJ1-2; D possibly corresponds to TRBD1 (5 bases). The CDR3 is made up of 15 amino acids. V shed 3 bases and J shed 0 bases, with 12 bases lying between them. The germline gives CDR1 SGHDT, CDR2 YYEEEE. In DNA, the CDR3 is TGTGCCAGCAGCTGGGGACTCAACGCTAACTATGGCTACACCTTC. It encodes CASSWGLNANYGYTF.

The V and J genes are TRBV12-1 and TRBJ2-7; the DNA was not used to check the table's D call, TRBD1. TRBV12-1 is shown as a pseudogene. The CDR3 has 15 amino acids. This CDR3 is CASSFPIRGPNEQYF. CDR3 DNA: TGTGCCAGCAGCTTTCCCATCAGGGGGCCTAACGAGCAGTACTTC.

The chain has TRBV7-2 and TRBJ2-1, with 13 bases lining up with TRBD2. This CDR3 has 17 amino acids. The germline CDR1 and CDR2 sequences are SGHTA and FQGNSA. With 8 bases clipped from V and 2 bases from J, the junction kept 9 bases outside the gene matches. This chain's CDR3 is CASDWTGTSGAYNEQFF. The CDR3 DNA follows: TGTGCCAGCGACTGGACCGGGACTAGCGGGGCCTACAATGAGCAGTTCTTC.

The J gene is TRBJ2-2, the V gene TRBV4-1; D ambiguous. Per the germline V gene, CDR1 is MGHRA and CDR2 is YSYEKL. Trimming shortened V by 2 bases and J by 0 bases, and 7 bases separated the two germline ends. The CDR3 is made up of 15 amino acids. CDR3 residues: CASSQTPANTGELFF. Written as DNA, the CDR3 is TGCGCCAGCAGCCAAACGCCGGCGAACACCGGGGAGCTGTTTTTT.